A selection of T cell receptor beta chains follows, all from one sample in a study of cytomegalovirus exposure and HLA in healthy donors. TCRdb keeps only in-frame clones here, not all; method: immunoSEQ multiplex PCR. The sample lists about 110,000 clones, around 61% occurring once. The specimen sequenced was PBMCs. Receptors originate from a woman aged 25 to 39 in good health and CMV-seronegative. The CDR3 runs from the conserved cysteine through the conserved F or W. The order of the fields is V gene, J gene, clone size, D gene, CDR3 DNA, CDR3 protein. D genes are given only for firm matches. Clone size is shown for a subset of rows, as once, few, many or a class of expanded clone.

>TRBV27|TRBJ2-3|-|TRBD2
TGTGCCAGCAGTTGGGGAGCGGGAGGTAGAGATACGCAGTATTTT
CASSWGAGGRDTQYF
>TRBV7-2|TRBJ1-1|-|-
TGTGCCAGCAGCCCAACATCAGCGGACACTGAAGCTTTCTTT
CASSPTSADTEAFF
>TRBV29-1|TRBJ1-1|-|TRBD1
TGCAGCGGCCGGGACAGGGGGCGAAGGAACACTGAAGCTTTCTTT
CSGRDRGRRNTEAFF
>TRBV7-9|TRBJ1-4|-|TRBD1
TGTGCCAGCAGCGCTGGACAGGGGGCGCAAAAACTGTTTTTT
CASSAGQGAQKLFF
>TRBV5-1|TRBJ2-2|few|TRBD1
TGCGCCAGCAGCTTGGAGGGACAGACGCACACCGGGGAGCTGTTTTTT
CASSLEGQTHTGELFF
>TRBV4-1|TRBJ2-5|-|-
TGCGCCAGCAGTCGACTAGGGTTAAAGACCCAGTACTTC
CASSRLGLKTQYF
>TRBV28|TRBJ2-7|-|TRBD1
TGTGCCAGCAGTACCCTGGACAGGGTGAGGAGCGAGCAGTACTTC
CASSTLDRVRSEQYF
>TRBV30|TRBJ1-1|-|TRBD1
TGTGCCTGGAGTGCAGCCGACAGGGGGCTGTACACTGAAGCTTTCTTT
CAWSAADRGLYTEAFF
>TRBV7-2|TRBJ2-1|-|-
TGTGCCAGCAGCTTAAGTGGTGAACTGAAAATTTGGCAGTTCTTC
CASSLSGELKIWQFF
>TRBV9|TRBJ2-1|-|TRBD1
TGTGCCAGCAGCTTAGGGACAGGGGGCAATGAGCAGTTCTTC
CASSLGTGGNEQFF
>TRBV5-1|TRBJ2-3|few|TRBD2
TGCGCCAGCAGCGCAGCTGGCGGGAGGGCAGATACGCAGTATTTT
CASSAAGGRADTQYF
>TRBV5-1|TRBJ2-1|-|-
TGCGCCAGCAGCTTGGTGTCAGGGTGGGACAATGAGCAGTTCTTC
CASSLVSGWDNEQFF
>TRBV19|TRBJ2-4|-|TRBD1
TGTGCCAGTAGTATAGCGACAGGGGACAAAAACATTCAGTACTTC
CASSIATGDKNIQYF
>TRBV29-1|TRBJ1-6|-|-
TGCAGCGTTCGTCAGGCGAATTATAATTCACCCCTCCACTTT
CSVRQANYNSPLHF
>TRBV19|TRBJ2-3|-|TRBD1
TGTGCCAGTAGCCGGGACAGGGAAATTGTAGATACGCAGTATTTT
CASSRDREIVDTQYF
>TRBV5-6|TRBJ1-3|-|TRBD1
TGTGCCAGCAGCTTGGACAGGGGGTCTGGAAACACCATATATTTT
CASSLDRGSGNTIYF